The 5 T cell receptor beta chains given below trace back to one sample, sequenced in a study of OX40 agonist ivuxolimab in advanced cancers. TCRdb's copy holds only in-frame clones and misses some; the assay was immunoSEQ multiplex PCR. This table holds around 60,000 clones, approximately 86% found once. The sample was CD4+ or CD8+ T cells sorted from blood, taken in a trial of the OX40 agonist ivuxolimab. These TCRs come from an adult with an advanced solid tumor such as melanoma, head and neck, liver or kidney cancer.

The V gene is TRBV5-6, the J gene TRBJ1-2; D possibly corresponds to TRBD1 (6 bases). The CDR3 spans 14 residues. Germline CDR1 reads SGHDT; CDR2 reads YYEEEE. V gave up 4 bases and J gave up 1 base, with 11 bases separating them. CDR3 coding DNA: TGTGCCAGCAGCCCGGGGGGCGGTAACTATGGCTACACCTTC. Encoded protein: CASSPGGGNYGYTF.

The V call is TRBV11-2, the J call TRBJ2-5; 7 positions match TRBD1. V dropped 6 bases and J dropped 3; count of bases not matched to a gene: 4. The CDR3 totals 13 residues. Per germline, CDR1 SGHAT and CDR2 FQNNGV. In nucleotides, the CDR3 is TGTGCCAGCAGGGGTCAGGGGGAAGAGACCCAGTACTTC. Amino acid sequence: CASRGQGEETQYF.

The gene calls are TRBV2 and TRBJ2-5, with no clear D. The length of the CDR3 is 13 residues. The V and J ends lost 4 bases and 7 bases respectively, with 13 bases between them. Germline CDR1 reads SNHLY; CDR2 reads FYNNEI. CDR3 bases: TGTGCCAGCAGTGTGGACCGGCGTGGGACCCAGTACTTC. Translated: CASSVDRRGTQYF.

The table lists this clone with a few counts. The chain couples TRBV19 to TRBJ2-1, with 7 bases that match TRBD2. The CDR3 has 16 residues. V lost 6 bases and J lost 6; bases outside the gene matches: 14. Germline CDR1 reads LNHDA; CDR2 reads SQIVND (reference sequence). The CDR3 DNA reads as TGTGCCAGTAGCCGCGGGAGCGGGAAAGGGAGCAATGAGCAGTTCTTC. As protein: CASSRGSGKGSNEQFF.

This clone was recorded once. The V call is TRBV4-1, the J call TRBJ2-3; D is unclear. The CDR3 is 17 residues long. Between the trimmed V and J ends, which lost 0 bases and 7 bases, there was a span of 20 bases. Germline V gene data show CDR1 as MGHRA and CDR2 as YSYEKL. The CDR3 DNA follows: TGCGCCAGCAGCCAAGATTTTTGGCGGTCTGGTGGCTATACGCAGTATTTT. Its protein is CASSQDFWRSGGYTQYF.